These 26 T cell receptor beta chains share one sample of origin, sequenced in a study of T-cell reconstitution after alpha-beta-depleted transplantation in children. Molecular barcoding with unique molecular identifiers was used for the TCRbeta library. TCRdb fed the PCR reads into MiXCR, producing one record per CDR3 protein. The data show 150,000 to 250,000 distinct CDR3 sequences, 13% to 15% seen once. Sequenced here: PBMCs from the stem cell graft donor, sampled from the stem cell graft. These receptors all come from a human donor who donated a stem cell graft to a child with acute lymphoblastic leukemia.

This clonotype was found many times. The V call is TRBV4-2, the J call TRBJ2-7, with 8 nucleotides matching TRBD1. CDR1 and CDR2 from the germline V gene are LGHNA and YNFKEQ. The ends lost 4 bases at V and 4 bases at J; junction bases unmatched: 9. This CDR3 comprises 15 residues. CDR3 protein: CASSPGQGKGYEQYF. As DNA, the CDR3 is TGTGCCAGCAGCCCAGGACAGGGAAAGGGTTACGAGCAGTACTTC.

This clonotype was detected many times. V is TRBV28 and J is TRBJ2-1; 9 nucleotides align to TRBD1. V shed 5 bases and J 8 bases; nucleotides not matched to a gene: 7. Germline V lookup: CDR1 MDHEN, CDR2 SYDVKM. This CDR3 region has 14 residues. CDR3 in amino acids: CASSRDREGDEQFF. DNA for the CDR3: TGTGCCAGCAGTCGGGACAGGGAGGGGGATGAGCAGTTCTTC.

This clonotype appeared a few times. This chain uses TRBV2 with TRBJ2-7; D gene unclear. Germline V CDR1 and CDR2: SNHLY, FYNNEI. Trimming removed 7 bases at V and 7 bases at J, with 11 bases between. The CDR3 extends over 11 amino acids. The CDR3 sequence is CASTVQREQYF. CDR3 bases: TGTGCCAGCACCGTACAGAGGGAGCAGTACTTC. The full variable domain, its missing parts supplied by reference TRBV2 and TRBJ2-7, is EPEVTQTPSHQVTQMGQEVILRCVPISNHLYFYWYRQILGQKVEFLVSFYNNEISEKSEIFDDQFSVERPDGSNFTLKIRSTKLEDSAMYFCASTVQREQYFGPGTRLTVT.

This clonotype was detected ten times or more. This rearrangement joins TRBV3-1 to TRBJ2-7; 10 bases align to TRBD2. CDR1 is LGHDT, CDR2 YNNKEL, per germline (reference sequence). V was clipped by 5 bases and J by 5 bases; unmatched bases: 3. The CDR3 totals 13 residues. CDR3 region: CASSTLAGDEQYF. CDR3 nucleotide sequence: TGTGCCAGCAGCACTCTAGCGGGAGACGAGCAGTACTTC.

This clonotype was detected ten times or more. CDR3 nucleotide sequence: TGCGCCAGCAGCTTGGTCCGCGCCGGCTACAATGAGCAGTTCTTC. Translating it yields CASSLVRAGYNEQFF. The chain uses TRBV5-1 and TRBJ2-1, with D unresolved. V lost 0 bases, J lost 3 bases, and 10 bases lay in between. The V gene's germline CDR1 is SGHRS and CDR2 YFSETQ. This CDR3 region has 15 residues.

This clonotype was counted a few times. The chain carries TRBV7-6 and TRBJ1-1, with 8 bases lining up with TRBD1. The CDR3 length is 21 residues. Germline assignment: CDR1 SGHVS and CDR2 FNYEAQ. Trimming took 1 base from V and 5 from J; bases not matched to a gene: 24. CDR3 in DNA: TGTGCCAGCAGCTTAGGATGGGTCCCCGGGGCAGGGGGCGTTAAAAGGACTGAAGCTTTCTTT. This codes for CASSLGWVPGAGGVKRTEAFF.

This clonotype was seen at least ten times. The gene calls are TRBV27 and TRBJ2-7; D call uncertain. The V gene lost 3 bases and the J gene lost 2 bases, with 8 bases spanning the gap. The CDR3 extends over 13 amino acids. Germline V gene sequence: CDR1 MNHEY, CDR2 SMNVEV (reference sequence). The CDR3 region has the DNA TGTGCCAGCAGTTTCCTCGGCACCTACGAGCAGTACTTC. Encoded protein: CASSFLGTYEQYF.

This clonotype was recorded many times. This rearrangement joins TRBV7-9 to TRBJ2-1, with TRBD2 matching over 9 bases. CDR1 and CDR2 (germline): SEHNR, FQNEAQ (reference sequence). Losses at the gene ends were 11 bases for V and 5 bases for J; bases not matched to a gene: 7. The CDR3 is made up of 13 amino acids. CDR3 amino acids: CAYKREVNNEQFF. The CDR3 DNA reads TGTGCCTACAAGCGGGAGGTTAACAATGAGCAGTTCTTC.

This clonotype occurred many times. The genes are TRBV5-5 and TRBJ1-5, with D uncertain. The V gene lost 0 bases and the J gene lost 1 base, with 8 bases spanning the gap. The germline CDR1 and CDR2 sequences are SGHKS and YYEKEE (reference sequence). This CDR3 region has 15 residues. CDR3 sequence: CASSLGEGSNQPQHF. CDR3 coding DNA: TGTGCCAGCAGCTTGGGGGAGGGCAGCAATCAGCCCCAGCATTTT.

In this sample, this clonotype turned up many times. V and J are TRBV12-3 or TRBV12-4 and TRBJ2-7; TRBD2 might be the D (6 bases). The V and J ends lost 8 bases and 1 base respectively, with 12 bases between them. The CDR3 spans 13 residues. CDR3 DNA sequence: TGTGCCAGCCAGCTAGCGTATTCCTACGAGCAGTACTTC. Its protein is CASQLAYSYEQYF.

This clonotype was counted many times. V is TRBV5-1 and J is TRBJ2-7, with a tentative D call TRBD1 (6 bases). The germline V and J ends were trimmed by 4 bases and 0 bases, with 11 bases remaining between them. The CDR3 is 14 residues long. Germline loops: CDR1 SGHRS, CDR2 YFSETQ. The CDR3 sequence is CASSRRDISYEQYF. DNA for the CDR3: TGCGCCAGCAGCCGTAGGGACATCTCCTACGAGCAGTACTTC.

This clonotype was recorded at least ten times. This chain joins TRBV20-1 and TRBJ2-1, with 14 bases lining up with TRBD2. With 6 bases clipped from V and 10 bases from J, the junction kept 11 bases outside the gene matches. Per the germline V gene, CDR1 is DFQATT and CDR2 is SNEGSKA (reference sequence). The CDR3 extends over 15 amino acids. The CDR3 protein is CSAREPGLAGVEQFF. Written as DNA, the CDR3 is TGCAGTGCGCGCGAACCGGGACTAGCGGGAGTAGAGCAGTTCTTC.

This clonotype was seen repeatedly, ten times or more. This rearrangement joins TRBV5-1 to TRBJ1-4; D is possibly TRBD1 (5 bases). CDR1 is SGHRS and CDR2 is YFSETQ in the germline V gene. V was cut by 5 bases and J by 5 bases, with 19 bases left in between. The CDR3 runs to 16 residues. The CDR3 DNA reads TGCGCCAGCAGTTATACAGGCGCCGTTACCAATGAAAAACTGTTTTTT. Its translation is CASSYTGAVTNEKLFF. Full variable domain (rest looked up from reference TRBV5-1 and TRBJ1-4): KAGVTQTPRYLIKTRGQQVTLSCSPISGHRSVSWYQQTPGQGLQFLFEYFSETQRNKGNFPGRFSGRQFSNSRSEMNVSTLELGDSALYLCASSYTGAVTNEKLFFGSGTQLSVL.

The J gene is TRBJ2-1, the V gene TRBV20-1, with 10 nucleotides matching TRBD2. The CDR3 extends over 15 amino acids. Germline V gives CDR1 DFQATT, CDR2 SNEGSKA (reference sequence). The V and J ends lost 0 bases and 7 bases, in that order; junction bases with no gene match: 6. CDR3 residues: CSARDQLAGSNEQFF. CDR3 in DNA: TGCAGTGCTAGAGATCAACTAGCGGGGAGTAATGAGCAGTTCTTC.

V usage is TRBV12-3 or TRBV12-4 and J usage is TRBJ2-2; D remains ambiguous. This CDR3 has 13 residues. Trimming cost V 7 bases and J 5 bases, with 11 bases left between them. CDR3 sequence: CASTIARTGELFF. In DNA form, the CDR3 reads TGTGCCAGCACCATCGCCCGGACCGGGGAGCTGTTTTTT.

This clonotype showed up many times. The chain couples TRBV5-1 to TRBJ2-7, with no clear D. V was shortened by 0 bases and J by 0 bases, with 7 bases between the two germline ends. The CDR3 runs 14 residues. Germline values: CDR1 SGHRS, CDR2 YFSETQ. The CDR3 spells CASSLEANSYEQYF. In nucleotides, the CDR3 is TGCGCCAGCAGCTTGGAAGCGAACTCCTACGAGCAGTACTTC.

This clonotype was found many times. This chain connects TRBV5-1 to TRBJ2-7; tentatively, D is TRBD2 (6 bases). The V end lost 0 bases, the J end lost 1 base, and 11 bases lay between the germline ends. The CDR3 is 15 amino acids. Germline-derived CDR1 and CDR2 are SGHRS and YFSETQ. The CDR3 loop is CASSLVGTSSYEQYF. As DNA, the CDR3 is TGCGCCAGCAGCTTGGTAGGGACTTCATCCTACGAGCAGTACTTC.

The table lists this clonotype with many counts. V usage is TRBV4-1 and J usage is TRBJ2-4; D is ambiguous. CDR1 and CDR2 from the germline V gene are MGHRA and YSYEKL. The CDR3 runs to 13 residues. V was trimmed by 3 bases and J by 6 bases, leaving 9 bases between them. CDR3 DNA sequence: TGCGCCAGCAGCCAGCACTTGGGAAACATTCAGTACTTC. Amino acid sequence: CASSQHLGNIQYF.

This clonotype was observed a few times. V gene TRBV29-1 combines with J gene TRBJ2-3, with 7 bases identical to TRBD2. V was pared by 3 bases and J by 3 bases, with 9 bases of the junction left unmatched. The CDR3 spans 15 residues. Germline loops: CDR1 SQVTM, CDR2 ANQGSEA. CDR3 in amino acids: CSVDPLAVQTDTQYF. Here the CDR3 DNA reads TGCAGCGTTGATCCCCTAGCGGTACAGACAGATACGCAGTATTTT.

This clonotype was seen ten or more times. V gene TRBV6-6 combines with J gene TRBJ2-2; no definite D call. Trimming cost V 6 bases and J 5 bases, with 7 bases left between them. The germline V gene has CDR1 MNHNY and CDR2 SVGAGI (reference sequence). The length of the CDR3 is 12 residues. The CDR3 sequence is CASRTLTGELFF. CDR3 DNA: TGTGCCAGCAGGACGTTGACCGGGGAGCTGTTTTTT.

This clonotype has a single count. Being one base from a much bigger clone, this may be a read error. J is TRBJ2-2 and V is TRBV12-3 or TRBV12-4, with a weak D call TRBD2 (6 bases). The CDR3 contains 12 residues. The CDR3 bases are TGTGCCAGCAGAGCTGGGGCCGGGGGGCTGTTTTTT. Protein sequence: CASRAGAGGLFF.

This clonotype was observed at least ten times. This rearrangement joins TRBV5-1 to TRBJ1-2; D is perhaps TRBD1 (5 bases). The CDR3 consists of 15 residues. Trimming pared 0 bases from V and 3 bases from J, leaving 12 bases between. Per the germline V gene, CDR1 is SGHRS and CDR2 is YFSETQ. The CDR3 is CASSLVLRVYYGYTF. In DNA, the CDR3 is TGCGCCAGCAGCTTGGTACTCAGGGTGTACTATGGCTACACCTTC.

This clonotype was recorded many times. This chain links TRBV5-1 with TRBJ2-3; 7 nucleotides align to TRBD2. This CDR3 is 15 amino acids long. Germline-derived CDR1 and CDR2 are SGHRS and YFSETQ. V was clipped by 3 bases and J by 1 base; unmatched bases: 5. CDR3 sequence reads: CASSSERGRTDTQYF. CDR3 bases: TGCGCCAGCAGCTCCGAGCGGGGCCGCACAGATACGCAGTATTTT.

This clonotype was counted between two and nine times. This sequence joins TRBV6-5 and TRBJ1-6; no clear D. Germline V gene sequence: CDR1 MNHEY, CDR2 SVGAGI. CDR3 length: 14 amino acids. V lost 0 bases and J 8 bases, leaving 8 bases between the germline ends. CDR3 protein: CASSYSLRDSPLHF. DNA of the CDR3: TGTGCCAGCAGTTACTCCTTGAGAGATTCACCCCTCCACTTT.

The gene calls are TRBV12-3 or TRBV12-4 and TRBJ1-1; 8 bases are a match to TRBD1. With V trimmed by 5 bases and J by 12 bases, 5 bases remained unmatched. The CDR3 is made up of 11 amino acids. This CDR3 reads CASSPDRVTFF. The CDR3 bases are TGTGCCAGCAGTCCGGACAGGGTTACTTTCTTT.

The chain links TRBV11-2 to TRBJ2-5; the D is unclear. In germline, CDR1 is SGHAT, CDR2 FQNNGV. The V end lost 2 bases, the J end lost 4 bases, and 14 bases lay between the germline ends. The CDR3 loop spans 15 amino acids. CDR3: CASSLYGSGVETQYF. The CDR3 region has the DNA TGTGCCAGCAGCTTATACGGGTCGGGCGTAGAGACCCAGTACTTC.